This passage covers 15 T cell receptor beta chains from one sample sequenced in a study of T cell changes during pregnancy in multiple sclerosis (dated by TCRdb to the late 2010s). Library preparation employed the immunoSEQ multiplex PCR assay. TCRdb took over this immuneACCESS table, retaining in-frame rearrangements with V and J assigned. Such tables are incomplete; in checked studies, under half of the missing clones stem from an unresolved V gene, and the remainder is unexplained. The sample yields 90,000 to 120,000 clones; roughly 92% were counted once. In total, the top ten clones hold just under 0.8% of the sample. Sequencing used peripheral blood, obtained in the third trimester of pregnancy. These receptor sequences come from a female donor in good health, enrolled as a control in a pregnancy study.

V is TRBV30 and J is TRBJ1-1, with D unclear. The germline V and J ends were trimmed by 0 bases and 1 base, with 15 bases remaining between them. Germline V gene sequence: CDR1 GTSNPN, CDR2 SVGIG (reference sequence). CDR3 length: 16 amino acids. The CDR3 bases are TGTGCCTGGAGTGTAGAAAGCGGGCCGGGGAACACTGAAGCTTTCTTT. Its translation is CAWSVESGPGNTEAFF. The whole variable domain, filled in from reference TRBV30 and TRBJ1-1, reads SQTIHQWPATLVQPVGSPLSLECTVEGTSNPNLYWYRQAAGRGLQLLFYSVGIGQISSEVPQNLSASRPQDRQFILSSKKLLLSDSGFYLCAWSVESGPGNTEAFFGQGTRLTVV.

The gene calls are TRBV4-3 and TRBJ1-4; D remains ambiguous. The germline CDR1 and CDR2 sequences are LGHNA and YSLEER. Trimming shortened V by 0 bases and J by 3 bases, and 8 bases separated the two germline ends. The CDR3 runs to 15 residues. The CDR3 DNA reads TGCGCCAGCAGCCAAGATCGTGGGCCTAATGAAAAACTGTTTTTT. It encodes CASSQDRGPNEKLFF.

This chain joins TRBV14 and TRBJ1-1, with D perhaps matching TRBD1 (5 bases). V dropped 0 bases and J dropped 0 bases, with 20 bases sitting between them. The CDR3 is 19 residues long. CDR1 is SGHDN, CDR2 FVKESK, per germline. The CDR3 nucleotides read TGTGCCAGCAGCCAAGACCCTACGGACATTTGGGGAATGAACACTGAAGCTTTCTTT. Encoded protein: CASSQDPTDIWGMNTEAFF.

The gene calls are TRBV5-5 and TRBJ2-7, with a weak D call TRBD1 (6 bases). The germline gives CDR1 SGHKS, CDR2 YYEKEE (reference sequence). The V end lost 0 bases, the J end lost 6 bases, and 7 bases lay between the germline ends. The CDR3 runs 12 residues. The CDR3 DNA is TGTGCCAGCAGCTTGGTCAGGGGCGAGCAGTACTTC. It yields the protein CASSLVRGEQYF.

The chain links TRBV27 to TRBJ1-2; unclear D gene. The V gene lost 2 bases and the J gene lost 2 bases, with 9 bases spanning the gap. The CDR3 has 14 amino acids. Germline V gives CDR1 MNHEY, CDR2 SMNVEV (reference sequence). CDR3 in DNA: TGTGCCAGCAGTTTACGACTAGGAAACTATGGCTACACCTTC. It encodes CASSLRLGNYGYTF.

V is TRBV7-2 and J is TRBJ2-3; a weak D match, TRBD2 (7 bases). The CDR3 extends over 16 amino acids. Trimming shortened V by 0 bases and J by 8 bases, and 18 bases separated the two germline ends. CDR1 SGHTA and CDR2 FQGNSA come from the germline V gene. The CDR3 spells CASSLALGGGGGTQYF. CDR3 DNA sequence: TGTGCCAGCAGCTTAGCGCTCGGCGGGGGCGGTGGTACGCAGTATTTT.

The chain combines TRBV5-5 with TRBJ1-5; perhaps TRBD1 as D (5 bases). Germline V CDR1 and CDR2: SGHKS, YYEKEE (reference sequence). The ends were cut back, 0 bases at V and 1 base at J, with 5 bases in the middle. CDR3 length equals 14 residues. The CDR3 nucleotides read TGTGCCAGCAGCTTGGGACAGAGCAATCAGCCCCAGCATTTT. It is translated as CASSLGQSNQPQHF. The full variable domain, in which reference TRBV5-5 and TRBJ1-5 provide the parts outside the CDR3, is DAGVTQSPTHLIKTRGQQVTLRCSPISGHKSVSWYQQVLGQGPQFIFQYYEKEERGRGNFPDRFSARQFPNYSSELNVNALLLGDSALYLCASSLGQSNQPQHFGDGTRLSIL.

The CDR3 here is CASSHIAGGLVDTQYF. The CDR3 bases are TGTGCCAGCAGTCATATAGCGGGGGGGCTGGTCGATACGCAGTATTTT. V is TRBV27 and J is TRBJ2-3; 11 bases are shared with TRBD2. The trim removed 5 bases at V and 6 bases at J, leaving 10 bases unmatched. Germline V lookup: CDR1 MNHEY, CDR2 SMNVEV (reference sequence). The CDR3 runs to 16 residues.

This rearrangement joins TRBV19 to TRBJ2-1, with 8 nucleotides matching TRBD1. With V trimmed by 4 bases and J by 12 bases, 8 bases remained unmatched. The germline CDR1 and CDR2 sequences are LNHDA and SQIVND (reference sequence). This CDR3 has 13 residues. The CDR3 DNA reads TGTGCCAGTAGTACCCAGGGACAGGTGGCGCAGTTCTTC. Protein: CASSTQGQVAQFF. The full variable domain, rest sourced from reference TRBV19 and TRBJ2-1, is DGGITQSPKYLFRKEGQNVTLSCEQNLNHDAMYWYRQDPGQGLRLIYYSQIVNDFQKGDIAEGYSVSREKKESFPLTVTSAQKNPTAFYLCASSTQGQVAQFFGPGTRLTVL.

This clone was detected only a few times. V and J are TRBV7-3 and TRBJ2-3; 8 nucleotides align to TRBD1. The germline gives CDR1 SGHTA, CDR2 FQGTGA. The length of the CDR3 is 13 residues. The J segment lost 1 base and the V segment lost 8 bases, leaving 2 bases of the junction unmatched. The CDR3 here is CASGTGGTDTQYF. CDR3 nucleotide sequence: TGTGCCAGCGGGACAGGTGGCACAGATACGCAGTATTTT. Using reference TRBV7-3 and TRBJ2-3 for the parts outside the CDR3, the full variable domain is GAGVSQTPSNKVTEKGKYVELRCDPISGHTALYWYRQSLGQGPEFLIYFQGTGAADDSGLPNDRFFAVRPEGSVSTLKIQRTERGDSAVYLCASGTGGTDTQYFGPGTRLTVL.

The chain uses TRBV5-5 and TRBJ2-7; the D gene is possibly TRBD1 (5 bases). The CDR3 loop spans 14 amino acids. Germline V gene lookup returns CDR1 SGHKS and CDR2 YYEKEE (reference sequence). Trimming pared 3 bases from V and 0 bases from J, leaving 10 bases between. Here the CDR3 DNA reads TGTGCCAGCAGCTCAAGCGACAGCTCCTACGAGCAGTACTTC. This gives the protein CASSSSDSSYEQYF.

Remarks on this clone: The sample holds other DNA sequences that translate to the same CDR3. This chain connects TRBV19 to TRBJ1-2, with 8 bases fitting TRBD1. This CDR3 is 13 amino acids long. V gave up 5 bases and J gave up 4 bases; unmatched junction bases: 3. Germline CDR1 and CDR2: LNHDA and SQIVND (reference sequence). The CDR3 spells CASSPGQGYGYTF. Written as DNA, the CDR3 is TGTGCCAGTAGTCCCGGACAGGGCTATGGCTACACCTTC. Drawing the rest from reference TRBV19 and TRBJ1-2, the complete variable domain is DGGITQSPKYLFRKEGQNVTLSCEQNLNHDAMYWYRQDPGQGLRLIYYSQIVNDFQKGDIAEGYSVSREKKESFPLTVTSAQKNPTAFYLCASSPGQGYGYTFGSGTRLTVV.

V gene TRBV10-3 combines with J gene TRBJ2-6; D uncertain. V lost 5 bases and J 0 bases, leaving 2 bases between the germline ends. Germline V CDR1 and CDR2: ENHRY, SYGVKD. The CDR3 is 13 residues long. The DNA of the CDR3 is TGTGCCATCAGTCGCTCTGGGGCCAACGTCCTGACTTTC. Amino acids: CAISRSGANVLTF.

The J gene is TRBJ1-3, the V gene TRBV6-6; the D gene is possibly TRBD1 (5 bases). The CDR3 runs 15 residues. Trimming removed 6 bases from V and 0 bases from J, with 12 bases in between. Germline V gives CDR1 MNHNY, CDR2 SVGAGI (reference sequence). This CDR3 is CASRIDSFSGNTIYF. The CDR3 DNA reads TGTGCCAGCAGGATCGACAGTTTCTCTGGAAACACCATATATTTT.

J is TRBJ2-7 and V is TRBV19; 7 bases are a match to TRBD1. This CDR3 comprises 16 residues. With V trimmed by 1 base and J by 2 bases, 8 bases remained unmatched. CDR1 is LNHDA and CDR2 is SQIVND in the germline V gene (reference sequence). CDR3 loop: CASSIAKTGWPYEQYF. CDR3 nucleotide sequence: TGTGCCAGTAGTATAGCCAAGACAGGGTGGCCCTACGAGCAGTACTTC.